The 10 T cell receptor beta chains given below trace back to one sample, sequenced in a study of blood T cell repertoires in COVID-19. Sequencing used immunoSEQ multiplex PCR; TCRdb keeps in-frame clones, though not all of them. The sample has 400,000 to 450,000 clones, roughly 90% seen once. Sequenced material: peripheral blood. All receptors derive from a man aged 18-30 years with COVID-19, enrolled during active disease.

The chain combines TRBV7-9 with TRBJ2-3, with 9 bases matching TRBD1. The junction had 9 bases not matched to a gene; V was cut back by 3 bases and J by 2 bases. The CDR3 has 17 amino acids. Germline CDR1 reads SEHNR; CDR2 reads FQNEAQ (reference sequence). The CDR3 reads CASSFTGGGELTDTQYF. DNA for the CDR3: TGTGCCAGCAGCTTCACAGGGGGCGGGGAACTCACAGATACGCAGTATTTT.

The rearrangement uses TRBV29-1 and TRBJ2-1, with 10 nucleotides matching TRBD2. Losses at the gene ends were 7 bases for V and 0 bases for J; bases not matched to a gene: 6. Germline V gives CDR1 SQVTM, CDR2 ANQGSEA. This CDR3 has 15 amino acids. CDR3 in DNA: TGCAGCGCACTAGGACTAGCGGACTCCTACAATGAGCAGTTCTTC. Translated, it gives CSALGLADSYNEQFF.

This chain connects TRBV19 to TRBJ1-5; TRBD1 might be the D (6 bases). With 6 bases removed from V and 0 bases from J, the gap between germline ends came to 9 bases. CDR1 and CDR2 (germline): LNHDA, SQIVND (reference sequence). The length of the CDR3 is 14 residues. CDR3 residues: CASRQGYSNQPQHF. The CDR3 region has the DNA TGTGCCAGTAGGCAGGGGTATAGCAATCAGCCCCAGCATTTT.

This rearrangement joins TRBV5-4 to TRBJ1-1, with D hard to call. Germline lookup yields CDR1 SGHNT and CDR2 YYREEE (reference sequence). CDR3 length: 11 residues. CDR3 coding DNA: TGTTTTATAGGGAGGAACACTGAAGCTTTCTTT. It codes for CFIGRNTEAFF.

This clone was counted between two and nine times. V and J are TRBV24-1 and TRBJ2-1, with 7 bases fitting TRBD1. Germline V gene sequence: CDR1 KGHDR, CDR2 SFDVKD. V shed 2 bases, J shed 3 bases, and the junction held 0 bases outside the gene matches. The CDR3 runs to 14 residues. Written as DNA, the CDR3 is TGTGCCACCAGTGATTGGGACAGCTACAATGAGCAGTTCTTC. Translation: CATSDWDSYNEQFF.

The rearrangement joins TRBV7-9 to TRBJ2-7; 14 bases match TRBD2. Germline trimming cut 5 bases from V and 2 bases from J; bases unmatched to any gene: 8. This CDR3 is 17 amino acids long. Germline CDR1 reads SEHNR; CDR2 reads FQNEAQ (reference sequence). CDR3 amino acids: CASSPSPGLAGAYEQYF. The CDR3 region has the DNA TGTGCCAGCAGCCCCTCCCCGGGACTAGCGGGAGCCTACGAGCAGTACTTC.

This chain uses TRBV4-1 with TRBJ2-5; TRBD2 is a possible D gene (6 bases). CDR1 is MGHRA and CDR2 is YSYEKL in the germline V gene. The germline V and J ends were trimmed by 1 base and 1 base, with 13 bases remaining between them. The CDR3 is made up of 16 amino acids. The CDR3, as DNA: TGCGCCAGCAGCCAAGTCCCCCCTAGCGCCCAAGAGACCCAGTACTTC. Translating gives CASSQVPPSAQETQYF.

CDR3 DNA: TGTGCCAGCAGTGAACCAAGTGGGTCGGGCTATGGCTACACCTTC. This gives the protein CASSEPSGSGYGYTF. J is TRBJ1-2 and V is TRBV6-1; no clear D. V lost 2 bases to trimming and J lost 4 bases, with 14 bases between them. The length of the CDR3 is 15 residues. Germline lookup yields CDR1 MNHNS and CDR2 SASEGT.

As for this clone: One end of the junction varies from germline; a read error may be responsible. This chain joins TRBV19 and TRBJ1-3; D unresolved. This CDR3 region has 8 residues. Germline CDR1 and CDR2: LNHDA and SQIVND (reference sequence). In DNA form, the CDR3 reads TGTGCCAGTACGCCTTCGGATTTT. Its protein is CASTPSDF.

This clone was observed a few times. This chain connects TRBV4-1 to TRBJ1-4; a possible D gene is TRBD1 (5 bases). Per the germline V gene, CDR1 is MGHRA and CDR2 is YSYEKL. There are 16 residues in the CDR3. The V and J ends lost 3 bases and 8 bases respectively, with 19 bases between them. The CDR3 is CASSQVGRGRREKLFF. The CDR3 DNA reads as TGCGCCAGCAGCCAGGTTGGGAGGGGCAGAAGAGAAAAACTGTTTTTT.